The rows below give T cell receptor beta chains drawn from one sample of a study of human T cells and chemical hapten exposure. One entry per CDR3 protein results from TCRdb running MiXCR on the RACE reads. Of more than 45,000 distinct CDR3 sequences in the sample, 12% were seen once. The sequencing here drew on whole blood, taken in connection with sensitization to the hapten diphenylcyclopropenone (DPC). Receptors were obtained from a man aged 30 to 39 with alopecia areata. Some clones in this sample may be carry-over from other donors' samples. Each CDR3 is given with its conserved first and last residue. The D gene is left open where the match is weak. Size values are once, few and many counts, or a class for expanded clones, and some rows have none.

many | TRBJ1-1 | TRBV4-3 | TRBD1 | CASRADRALMNTEAFF | TGCGCCAGCAGAGCGGACAGGGCCTTGATGAACACTGAAGCTTTCTTT
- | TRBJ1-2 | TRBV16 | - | CASSQSRNGYTF | TGTGCCAGCAGCCAATCGAGGAATGGCTACACCTTC
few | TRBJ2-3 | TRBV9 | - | CASGGPTDTQYF | TGTGCCAGCGGGGGGCCCACAGATACGCAGTATTTT
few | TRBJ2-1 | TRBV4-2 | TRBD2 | CASSQELAGRNNEQFF | TGTGCCAGCAGCCAAGAACTAGCGGGGCGGAACAATGAGCAGTTCTTC
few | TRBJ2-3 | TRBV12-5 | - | CASGFGADTQYF | TGTGCTAGTGGTTTTGGTGCAGATACGCAGTATTTT
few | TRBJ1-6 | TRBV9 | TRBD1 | CASSVEWDRGYSPLHF | TGTGCCAGCAGCGTAGAATGGGACAGGGGATATTCACCCCTCCACTTT
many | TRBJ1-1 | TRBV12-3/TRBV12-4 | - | CASSLSFMANTEAFF | TGTGCCAGCAGTTTAAGTTTTATGGCCAACACTGAAGCTTTCTTT
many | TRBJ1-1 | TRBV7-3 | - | CASSWGENTEAFF | TGTGCCAGCAGTTGGGGGGAGAACACTGAAGCTTTCTTT
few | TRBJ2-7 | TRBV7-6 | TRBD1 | CATGDRGPYEQYF | TGTGCCACAGGGGACAGGGGCCCCTACGAGCAGTACTTC
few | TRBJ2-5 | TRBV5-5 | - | CASSYVARQYF | TGTGCCAGCAGCTACGTAGCCCGCCAGTACTTC
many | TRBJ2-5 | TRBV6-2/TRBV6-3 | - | CASSLAGTLNF | TGTGCCAGCAGTTTGGCCGGGACTCTTAACTTC
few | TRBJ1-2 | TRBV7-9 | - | CASSFSGSGANYGYTF | TGTGCCAGCAGCTTTTCAGGGTCAGGGGCTAACTATGGCTACACCTTC
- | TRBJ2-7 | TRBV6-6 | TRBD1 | CASSSNGQESSYEQYF | TGTGCCAGCAGTTCAAACGGACAGGAGAGCTCCTACGAGCAGTACTTC
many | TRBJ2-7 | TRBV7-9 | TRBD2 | CASSPPVASGSYEQYF | TGTGCCAGCAGCCCTCCGGTGGCTAGCGGGTCCTACGAGCAGTACTTC
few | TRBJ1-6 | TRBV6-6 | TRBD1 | CASSPGTGAYNSPLHF | TGTGCCAGCAGTCCCGGGACAGGGGCATATAATTCACCCCTCCACTTT
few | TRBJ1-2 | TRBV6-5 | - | CASRFGGGRNYGYTF | TGTGCCAGCCGCTTCGGAGGGGGTAGAAACTATGGCTACACCTTC
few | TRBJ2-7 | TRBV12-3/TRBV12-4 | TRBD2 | CASSFPSGAPLYEQYF | TGTGCCAGCAGTTTCCCTAGCGGGGCTCCCCTCTACGAGCAGTACTTC
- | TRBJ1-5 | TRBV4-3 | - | CASSSDGYSNQPQHF | TGCGCCAGCAGCTCTGACGGGTATAGCAATCAGCCCCAGCATTTT
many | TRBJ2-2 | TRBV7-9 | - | CASSFDGPNTGELFF | TGTGCCAGCAGCTTCGACGGACCGAACACCGGGGAGCTGTTTTTT
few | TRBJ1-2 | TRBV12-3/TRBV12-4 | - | CASSFDVYGYTF | TGTGCCAGCAGTTTCGATGTCTATGGCTACACCTTC